Detailed here is one T cell receptor beta chain. This clonotype turned up a few times. What antigen it recognizes has not been identified. One base away there is no much larger clone; base qualities are not given. V sheds 4 bases and J sheds 10 bases, leaving 19 bases between their ends. The CDR3 numbers 14 residues from cysteine through phenylalanine. Only CDR3 DNA remains: 42 bases, in frame from the first base. Based on the germline V gene (reference sequence), the CDR1 and CDR2 sequences are LNHDA and SQIVND. The sample is drawn from a study of human T cells and chemical hapten exposure (dated by TCRdb to about 2021). About the full investigation: For sensitization, 2% DPC in acetone was applied to a roughly 2 cm by roughly 2 cm area of upper inner arm skin. For TCR sequencing, blood came from about 29 alopecia patients at anywhere from one to four time points (pre-sensitization, 2, 6 and 24 weeks). Blood samples were taken from patients before sensitization (week 0) and at 2, 6 and about 24 weeks after DPC sensitization. Peripheral blood TCR repertoire changes were tracked in vivo in alopecia patients during primary and secondary sensitization to the hapten diphenylcyclopropenone (DPC). Patch testing was performed on the upper back with Finn chambers containing 0.01% DPC, and the patch tests were scored after 6 days according to International Contact Dermatitis Research Group standards. Patients additionally received weekly therapeutic DPC doses to the scalp throughout the roughly 25-week study period. Libraries were pooled for sequencing, and per-sample TCR yields varied mainly because of small differences in library volumes within the pool. Most of the patients in the cohort were female, and the cohort covered alopecia areata with under or over 50% scalp involvement, alopecia totalis and alopecia universalis. Study-wide conclusions, independent of this receptor: After repeated subsampling, the strength of the expansion versus patch-test correlation and the threshold at which it became significant changed. No change with DPC sensitization was found in the number of TCRs above 1 in 1000 frequency, and no evidence of global repertoire structure alterations was found. The number of PT1 expanded TCRs positively correlated with patch test score, significant at thresholds 8, 16 and 32 but not 4. Because all patients had alopecia, a presumed autoimmune disease, the immune response of the patients might differ from that of healthy individuals. Compared with pre-sensitization or healthy control sets, expanded TCRs formed significantly more large CDR3 similarity clusters, which is consistent with antigen-driven responses.

The library was prepared using RACE. Sequencing took place on a NextSeq 500. During library preparation, unique molecular identifiers were attached to individual cDNA molecules so that TCRs could be counted in a quantitative, reproducible way. Each blood RNA sample was used to sequence both TCR alpha and TCR beta chains. On the study's bioinformatics: The median number of TCRs per sample was roughly 100,000, ranging from about 23,224 to 750,000. The Decombinator software suite was used to annotate the V, J and CDR3 of the TCR reads. For PS versus PT1 abundance plots, all samples were subsampled to the same number of TCRs (28,000). Expanded TCRs were defined as absent before sensitization and observed at least eight times at the 2-week time point. The public reads were reanalyzed by TCRdb: fastp trimming at Q25, MiXCR alignment, in-frame beta chains only. Records with the same CDR3 protein are collapsed into one entry carrying the most frequent genes and DNA. The V and J calls were determined by TCRdb, not by the authors. The table for this sample lists approximately 77,000 distinct CDR3 sequences; roughly 15% of them were counted only once. Roughly 4.6% of the sample is held by the ten biggest clonotypes.

Read against the paper, the sample's time point label means: pre-sensitization, week 0. The treatment or condition label here, explained by the study, means: therapeutic diphenylcyclopropenone sensitization with weekly scalp DPC. At each patch-test visit, blood was drawn before the patch test was applied. Patients were eligible if aged 18 to 70, diagnosed with alopecia and judged suitable for DPC therapy, and pregnant patients were excluded. Total RNA was extracted from unfractionated whole blood that had been collected in Tempus Blood RNA tubes. The specimen was whole blood, collected in connection with sensitization to the hapten diphenylcyclopropenone (DPC). This receptor was obtained from a woman between 50 and 59 years old with alopecia areata. Some clones in this sample may be carry-over from other donors' samples. The rearranged chain carries TRBV19 and TRBJ1-1; a confident D gene designation cannot be given. The CDR3 here reads CASSNVEPGVSAFF. Read as DNA, the sequence is TGTGCCAGTAGTAATGTCGAACCGGGCGTTTCAGCTTTCTTT.